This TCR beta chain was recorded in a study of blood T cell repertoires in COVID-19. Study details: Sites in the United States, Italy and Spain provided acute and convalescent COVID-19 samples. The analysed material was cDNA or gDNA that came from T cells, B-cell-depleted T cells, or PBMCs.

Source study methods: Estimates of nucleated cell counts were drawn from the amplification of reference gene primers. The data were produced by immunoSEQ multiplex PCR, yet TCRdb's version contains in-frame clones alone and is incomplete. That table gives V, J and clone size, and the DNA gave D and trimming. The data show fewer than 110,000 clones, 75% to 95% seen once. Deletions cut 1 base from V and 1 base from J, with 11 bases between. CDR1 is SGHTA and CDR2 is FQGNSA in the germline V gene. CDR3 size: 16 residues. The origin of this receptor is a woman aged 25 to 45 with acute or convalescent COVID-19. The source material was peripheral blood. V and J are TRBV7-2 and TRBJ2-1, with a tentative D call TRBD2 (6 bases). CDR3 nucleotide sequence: TGTGCCAGCAGCTTAGTAGGGACTCCTTCCTACAATGAGCAGTTCTTC. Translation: CASSLVGTPSYNEQFF.